The 7 T cell receptor beta chains below were found in one sample sequenced in a study of T cell repertoires in cytomegalovirus infection. For these receptors, no antigen is known. TCRdb reprocessed the reads with MiXCR, giving one entry per CDR3 protein. In the table there are around 570,000 distinct CDR3 sequences, under 45% of which are singletons. The sample in question was cultured PBMCs, obtained from culture after CMV antigen stimulation. Receptors were obtained from a human donor in good health (CMV status not recorded). Some clones in this sample may be carry-over from other donors' samples.

The chain uses TRBV20-1 and TRBJ1-1; D possibly corresponds to TRBD1 (5 bases). Germline CDR1 and CDR2: DFQATT and SNEGSKA (reference sequence). The CDR3 covers 14 residues. V lost 1 base, J lost 3 bases, and 12 bases lay in between. CDR3 residues: CSARAGRRDTEAFF. The CDR3 DNA is TGCAGTGCTAGAGCGGGGCGTCGGGACACTGAAGCTTTCTTT.

J is TRBJ2-4 and V is TRBV27, with D perhaps being TRBD1 or TRBD2 (7 bases each). Trimming cost V 5 bases and J 1 base, with 15 bases left between them. CDR1 is MNHEY and CDR2 is SMNVEV in the germline V gene (reference sequence). This CDR3 has 16 amino acids. The CDR3 coding sequence is TGTGCCAGCAGTCCCCAGGGGGACTATGCCAAAAACATTCAGTACTTC. This translates into CASSPQGDYAKNIQYF.

The V and J genes are TRBV6-2 or TRBV6-3 and TRBJ2-3; weak D call: TRBD2 (6 bases). The CDR3 length is 14 residues. Germline V gene data show CDR1 as MNHEY and CDR2 as SVGEGT. Trimming shortened V by 6 bases and J by 0 bases, and 10 bases separated the two germline ends. The CDR3 DNA is TGTGCCAGCAGAAATAGCGGTAGCACAGATACGCAGTATTTT. Its protein is CASRNSGSTDTQYF.

In the case of this clonotype: An end of the junction does not agree with germline; a read error may underlie this. The rearrangement uses TRBV4-1 and TRBJ2-3, with a weak D call TRBD2 (5 bases). This CDR3 has 15 residues. The V gene's germline CDR1 is MGHRA and CDR2 YSYEKL. CDR3 sequence: CASSQGGARTHTQYF. The CDR3 DNA sequence: TGCGCCAGCAGCCAAGGGGGAGCCCGCACACATACGCAGTATTTT.

The chain employs TRBV5-1 and TRBJ2-7; D unresolved. The V gene lost 4 bases and the J gene lost 0 bases, with 20 bases spanning the gap. The germline V gene has CDR1 SGHRS and CDR2 YFSETQ. The CDR3 totals 17 residues. The CDR3 loop reads CASSRGPVRVGSYEQYF. In DNA, the CDR3 is TGCGCCAGCAGCCGTGGACCGGTTAGGGTGGGCTCCTACGAGCAGTACTTC.

The chain uses TRBV7-2 and TRBJ2-5, with 9 bases matching TRBD2. V trimming: 5 bases; J trimming: 7 bases; junction bases outside the gene matches: 11. CDR1 is SGHTA and CDR2 is FQGNSA in the germline V gene. The CDR3 contains 15 residues. Here the CDR3 reads CASSVRTSDRGTQYF. CDR3 DNA sequence: TGTGCCAGCAGCGTTAGGACTAGCGATAGGGGGACCCAGTACTTC.

This clonotype was seen a handful of times. V is TRBV7-2 and J is TRBJ2-1; 12 nucleotides line up with TRBD2. The CDR3 has 16 amino acids. V was pared by 7 bases and J by 4 bases, with 8 bases of the junction left unmatched. Germline assignment: CDR1 SGHTA and CDR2 FQGNSA. The CDR3 nucleotides are TGTGCCAGCACCCTGGCTCTAGCGGGAGGGTACAATGAGCAGTTCTTC. Protein: CASTLALAGGYNEQFF.